The rows below give T cell receptor beta chains drawn from one sample of a study of T cell responses to AZD1222 COVID-19 vaccine. Profiling relied on immunoSEQ multiplex PCR, and the TCRdb table lists in-frame clones only, not all of them. The sample records fewer than 150,000 clones, around nine tenths being singletons. The sequences come from peripheral blood, collected 28 days after the second AZD1222 dose. The receptors come from an adult who received the AZD1222 COVID-19 vaccine. Each CDR3 is given with its conserved first and last residue. Each record gives: J gene, V gene, clone size, D gene, CDR3 DNA, CDR3 protein. D genes are given only for firm matches. Some rows have no size entry. The others give once, few or many, or a class for an expanded clone.

>TRBJ2-1|TRBV7-2|-|TRBD2
TGTGCCAGCAGGTTCAGGCTAGCGGTTTACAATGAGCAGTTCTTC
CASRFRLAVYNEQFF
>TRBJ2-2|TRBV12-3/TRBV12-4|-|TRBD1
TGTGCCACCATACAGGGGAACATCGGGGAGCTGTTTTTT
CATIQGNIGELFF
>TRBJ2-3|TRBV9|-|-
TGTGCCAGCAGCCCAGGGGACCAAAAAGATACGCAGTATTTT
CASSPGDQKDTQYF
>TRBJ2-7|TRBV24-1|-|TRBD2
TGTGCCACCAGTGATCAACTAGCGGGAATCTGGATACCCTACGAGCAGTACTTC
CATSDQLAGIWIPYEQYF
>TRBJ1-1|TRBV6-1|-|-
TGTGCCAGCAGTGAAGCGCACGGGACAAGGGCCCTGAACACTGAAGCTTTCTTT
CASSEAHGTRALNTEAFF
>TRBJ1-5|TRBV21-1|-|-
TGTGCCAGCAGCCCTAGATGCCGGCTCAATCAGCCCCAGCATTTT
CASSPRCRLNQPQHF
>TRBJ2-7|TRBV6-1|-|-
TGTGCCAGCAGTGCCTCCTTTGGGGGGGGGCCCTACGAGCAGTACTTC
CASSASFGGGPYEQYF
>TRBJ1-1|TRBV6-5|-|-
TGTGCCAGCAGGCCCGGACAGTTTTCTGAAGCTTTCTTT
CASRPGQFSEAFF
>TRBJ1-6|TRBV11-2|few|-
TGTGCCACGCAAAAGGATGCCCGGACAGACGGACCCCTCCACTTT
CATQKDARTDGPLHF
>TRBJ2-5|TRBV7-7|-|-
TGTGCTAGCAGTATGGGGCGTTACGAGACCCAGTACTTC
CASSMGRYETQYF
>TRBJ1-2|TRBV16|-|-
TGTGCCAGCAGCCCGGACAGCTATGGCTACACCTTC
CASSPDSYGYTF
>TRBJ1-5|TRBV6-5|once|-
TGTGCCAGCAGAATACAGCTAAATCAGCCCCAGCATTTT
CASRIQLNQPQHF
>TRBJ2-2|TRBV19|-|-
TGTGCCAGTAGTATTTACCCTAGCGTGACCGGGGAGCTGTTTTTT
CASSIYPSVTGELFF
>TRBJ1-1|TRBV19|-|-
TGTGCCAGTAGTCCACTCGGGGGATTGAACACTGAAGCTTTCTTT
CASSPLGGLNTEAFF
>TRBJ1-1|TRBV11-1|-|-
TGTGCCAGCAGCCCCACCGGTATGAACACTGAAGCTTTCTTT
CASSPTGMNTEAFF
>TRBJ2-1|TRBV2|once|TRBD1
TGTGCCAGCAGTTGGGGACAGGAGGCTGAGCAGTTCTTC
CASSWGQEAEQFF
>TRBJ1-3|TRBV4-3|-|-
TGCGCCAGCAGCCAAGAACCGGGTAACTCTGGAAACACCATATATTTT
CASSQEPGNSGNTIYF
>TRBJ1-6|TRBV19|once|-
TGTGCCAGCGGACATTCAGAAGTACCCCTCCACTTT
CASGHSEVPLHF
>TRBJ1-1|TRBV4-2|few|-
TGTGCCAGCAGCCAAGATCGCCAGGCGGAAGCTTTCTTT
CASSQDRQAEAFF
>TRBJ1-1|TRBV7-2|-|-
TGTGCCAGCAGCTTATGGCCCGTTCAGGTAGCTTTCTTT
CASSLWPVQVAFF
>TRBJ1-2|TRBV6-2/TRBV6-3|few|-
TGTGCCAGCAGTTACTCGGGGGCTCGTGGTAGGAACAGGGACGGCTACACCTTC
CASSYSGARGRNRDGYTF
>TRBJ1-1|TRBV19|-|TRBD1
TGTGCCAGTAGTATAGCTCCAGGGGGTAGGGGGACTGAAGCTTTCTTT
CASSIAPGGRGTEAFF
>TRBJ2-7|TRBV6-2/TRBV6-3|-|TRBD2
TGTGCCAGCAGTTACTCCTCGGGGACTAGCGGGCCAGGTCGGCAGTACTTC
CASSYSSGTSGPGRQYF
>TRBJ1-3|TRBV12-3/TRBV12-4|-|-
TGTGCCAGCCTCCAGGGCTCTGGAAACACCATATATTTT
CASLQGSGNTIYF